The 12 T cell receptor beta chains in this list originate from one sample, sequenced in a study of identical twins. Each CDR3 protein gets one entry after TCRdb re-called the 5' RACE reads with MiXCR. Among 1.5 million to 2 million distinct CDR3 sequences listed, 32% were seen once. Sequenced: cord blood. The receptors stem from a newborn girl in good health.

J is TRBJ2-1 and V is TRBV6-4; D ambiguous. This CDR3 has 12 residues. Germline values: CDR1 MRHNA, CDR2 SNTAGT. V lost 2 bases to trimming and J lost 7 bases, with 6 bases between them. In nucleotides, the CDR3 is TGTGCCAGCAGTGACGGGTCGAATGAGCAGTTCTTC. Protein sequence: CASSDGSNEQFF.

This clonotype was counted between two and nine times. The chain recombines TRBV7-9 with TRBJ2-7; TRBD1 matches 9 bases. CDR1 is SEHNR and CDR2 is FQNEAQ in the germline V gene (reference sequence). This CDR3 spans 15 amino acids. The J segment lost 3 bases and the V segment lost 1 base, leaving 4 bases of the junction unmatched. CDR3 sequence reads: CASSLGGQGLYEQYF. Written as DNA, the CDR3 is TGTGCCAGCAGCTTAGGGGGACAGGGTCTCTACGAGCAGTACTTC.

For this clonotype: A much larger clone sits a single nucleotide away, making a read error possible. V is TRBV4-2 and J is TRBJ2-1; 9 bases line up with TRBD2. Trimming at V came to 0 bases and at J to 10 bases, leaving 4 bases not matched to a gene. The CDR3 contains 14 residues. The germline V gene has CDR1 LGHNA and CDR2 YNFKEQ. Written as DNA, the CDR3 is TGTGCCAGCAGCCAAGAAGATAGCGGGGGAGAGCAGTTCTTC. Encoded protein: CASSQEDSGGEQFF.

This clonotype was counted a single time. The rearrangement uses TRBV7-2 and TRBJ2-7, with 9 bases matching TRBD1. The CDR3 sequence is 14 residues long. V was pared by 6 bases and J by 4 bases, with 7 bases of the junction left unmatched. Germline CDR1 reads SGHTA; CDR2 reads FQGNSA. In DNA form, the CDR3 reads TGTGCCAGCAGGCAACAGGGGGCGTTTTACGAGCAGTACTTC. Amino acid sequence: CASRQQGAFYEQYF.

This clonotype was detected ten times or more. The chain carries TRBV28 and TRBJ2-1; tentative D call: TRBD2 (6 bases). The germline CDR1 and CDR2 sequences are MDHEN and SYDVKM. This CDR3 is 14 amino acids long. V shed 5 bases and J shed 4 bases, with 12 bases lying between them. DNA for the CDR3: TGTGCCAGCAGTCGCAGGGCGGGGTACAATGAGCAGTTCTTC. As protein: CASSRRAGYNEQFF.

The chain links TRBV5-1 to TRBJ1-6; 8 nucleotides line up with TRBD1. Trimming took 3 bases from V and 5 from J; bases not matched to a gene: 4. Germline-derived CDR1 and CDR2 are SGHRS and YFSETQ. The CDR3 loop spans 15 amino acids. CDR3 region: CASSSMTGDNSPLHF. The CDR3, as DNA: TGCGCCAGCAGCTCGATGACAGGGGATAATTCACCCCTCCACTTT.

This clonotype was observed a handful of times. The chain joins TRBV6-6 to TRBJ2-7; D is uncertain. Looked up from germline, CDR1 is MNHNY and CDR2 is SVGAGI (reference sequence). V was cut by 6 bases and J by 0 bases, with 9 bases left in between. The CDR3 loop spans 13 amino acids. The CDR3 here is CASRAPTSYEQYF. CDR3 nucleotides: TGTGCCAGCAGGGCCCCTACCTCCTACGAGCAGTACTTC.

A note on this clonotype: Sequence at one end of the junction differs from germline and may be a read error. This chain joins TRBV5-6 and TRBJ2-1; TRBD2 aligns across 7 bases. This CDR3 contains 14 residues. In germline, CDR1 is SGHDT, CDR2 YYEEEE. CDR3 residues: CGSSLGGYYNEQFF. As DNA, the CDR3 is TGTGGCAGCAGCTTGGGGGGGTACTACAATGAGCAGTTCTTC.

Of note for this clonotype: The junction departs from the called germline gene at one end, perhaps through a read error. The gene calls are TRBV10-3 and TRBJ1-1, with 7 bases fitting TRBD1. Germline V gene lookup returns CDR1 ENHRY and CDR2 SYGVKD. The CDR3 extends over 15 amino acids. The CDR3 here is CAISGTKGANTVAFF. As DNA, the CDR3 is TGTGCCATCAGTGGTACAAAGGGGGCGAACACTGTAGCTTTCTTT.

The chain uses TRBV20-1 and TRBJ2-5; 12 nucleotides line up with TRBD2. Germline lookup yields CDR1 DFQATT and CDR2 SNEGSKA (reference sequence). The CDR3 is 16 residues long. The V gene end was trimmed by 3 bases and the J gene end by 11 bases; junction bases not matched to a gene: 16. CDR3 sequence reads: CSASSMTSGSFDEQYF. The DNA of the CDR3 is TGCAGTGCTAGCTCAATGACTAGCGGGAGTTTCGATGAGCAGTACTTC.

This clonotype was counted ten times or more. This chain connects TRBV3-1 to TRBJ1-1; D possibly corresponds to TRBD1 (5 bases). This CDR3 is 14 amino acids long. Germline CDR1 LGHDT, CDR2 YNNKEL (reference sequence). Trimming removed 3 bases at V and 1 base at J, with 9 bases between. CDR3 amino acids: CASSQGRGNTEAFF. In nucleotides, the CDR3 is TGTGCCAGCAGCCAGGGACGCGGGAACACTGAAGCTTTCTTT.

This chain connects TRBV20-1 to TRBJ2-4; possible D gene TRBD2, 6 bases. The DNA end lines up better with TRBJ2-7; the J call may be wrong. Germline CDR1 and CDR2: DFQATT and SNEGSKA (reference sequence). The CDR3 extends over 15 amino acids. Here the CDR3 DNA reads TGCAGTGCTACCTCCCGTCTGGCGGGAAGGTACGAGCAGTACTTC. This encodes CSATSRLAGRYEQYF.